This TCR beta chain was observed in a study of CD8+ T cells in alopecia areata. General observations from the study: Numerous expanded lesional clones remained in scalp and blood during tofacitinib. Scalp clonality dropped significantly under tofacitinib, as did expanded CD8+ top-100 clones.

Isolated RNA was reverse transcribed into cDNA used as the sequencing template. Measured with immunoSEQ multiplex PCR; TCRdb has only the in-frame clones, and not every one. The table records about 42,000 clones, less than 70% of them present only once. Remarks on this clone: What it binds is not known.

Treatment reported: oral pan-JAK inhibitor, 5-10 mg twice daily. Sequenced material: CD8+ T cells sorted from blood, taken at week 4, from a patient treated with tofacitinib. This sequence originates from a human donor with alopecia areata.

The CDR3 reads CASSPGTGEYEQYF. CDR3 coding DNA: TGTGCCAGCAGCCCCGGGACGGGCGAATACGAGCAGTACTTC. The J gene is TRBJ2-7, the V gene TRBV7-7; perhaps D is TRBD1 or TRBD2 (5 bases each). V was cut by 5 bases and J by 4 bases, with 15 bases left in between. The V gene's germline CDR1 is SSHAT and CDR2 FNYEAQ (reference sequence). The CDR3 has 14 residues.